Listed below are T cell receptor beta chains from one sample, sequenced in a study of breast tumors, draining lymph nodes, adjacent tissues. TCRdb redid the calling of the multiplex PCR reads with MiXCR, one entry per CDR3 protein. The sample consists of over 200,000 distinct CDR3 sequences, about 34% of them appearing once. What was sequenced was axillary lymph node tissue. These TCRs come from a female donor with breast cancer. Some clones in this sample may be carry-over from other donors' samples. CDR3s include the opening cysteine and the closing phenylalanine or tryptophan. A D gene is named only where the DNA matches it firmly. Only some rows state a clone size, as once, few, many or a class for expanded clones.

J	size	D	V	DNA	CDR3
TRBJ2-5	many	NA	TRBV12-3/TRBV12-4	TGTGCCAGCAGTCGGACCGGCGAGGGGACCCAGTACTTC	CASSRTGEGTQYF
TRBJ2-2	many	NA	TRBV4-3	TGCGCCAGCAGCCAAGATATGGCCAGGGGCTCCCTCGACGGGGAGCTGTTTTTT	CASSQDMARGSLDGELFF
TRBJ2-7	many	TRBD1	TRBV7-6	TGTGCCAGCAGCTTAGCGGCCGGGACAGGGGACACCTACGAGCAGTACTTC	CASSLAAGTGDTYEQYF
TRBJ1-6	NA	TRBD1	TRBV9	TGTGCCAGCAGCGGACAGGGGGACGGGGGAGCTGTTTTT	CASSGQGDGGAVF
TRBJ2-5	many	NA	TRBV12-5	TGTGCTAGTGGTTTGGTCTTGGAGACCCAGTACTTC	CASGLVLETQYF
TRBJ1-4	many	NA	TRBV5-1	TGCGCCAGCACCTCAATAGGGACAACTAATGAAAAACTGTTTTTT	CASTSIGTTNEKLFF
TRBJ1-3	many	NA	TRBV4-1	TGCGCCAGCAGCCAAACCAGATTTGACGCTAGCTCTGGAAACACCATATATTTT	CASSQTRFDASSGNTIYF
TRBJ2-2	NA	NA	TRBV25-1	TGTGCTAGCCACTCACGGACTGGCGGGGAGCTGTTTTTT	CASHSRTGGELFF
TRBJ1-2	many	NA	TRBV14	TGTGCCAGCAGCCAAGTGGGTTCAGGCGGCTACACCTTC	CASSQVGSGGYTF
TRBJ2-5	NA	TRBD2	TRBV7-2	TGTGCCAGCAGCTTAGGGGCAGGCGGGGGGGTGGAGACCCAGTACTTC	CASSLGAGGGVETQYF
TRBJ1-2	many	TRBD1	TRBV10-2	TGCGCCAGCAGTGGTTGGGGACAGACCTATGGCTACACCTTC	CASSGWGQTYGYTF
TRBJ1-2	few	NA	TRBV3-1	TGTGCCAGCAGCCAAGTAACCGGCAGCTATGGCTACACCTTC	CASSQVTGSYGYTF
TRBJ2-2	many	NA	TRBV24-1	TGTGCCACCAGTGTACCAGGGGCTGGCGGGGAGCTGTTTTTT	CATSVPGAGGELFF
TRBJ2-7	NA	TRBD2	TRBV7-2	TGTGCCAGCAGACAAGTCAGGACTAGCGGGGGCCCCACCTACGAGCAGTACTTC	CASRQVRTSGGPTYEQYF
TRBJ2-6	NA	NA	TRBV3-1	TGTGCCAGCAGCCAACTGGGACGGCCGCCAAACGTCCTGACTTTC	CASSQLGRPPNVLTF
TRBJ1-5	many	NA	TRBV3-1	TGTGCCAGCAGCCAGAGCGGGAACAATCAGCCCCAGCATTTT	CASSQSGNNQPQHF
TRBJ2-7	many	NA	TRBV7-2	TGTGCCAGCAGCTTAGCGACAGGTCAACACGAGCAGTACTTC	CASSLATGQHEQYF
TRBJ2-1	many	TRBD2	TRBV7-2	TGTGCCAGCACCTGGGGACTAGCAGACAATGAGCAGTTCTTC	CASTWGLADNEQFF
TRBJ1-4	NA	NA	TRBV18	TGTGCCAGCTCACCAACGTTGGGGGCAACTAATGAAAAACTGTTTTTT	CASSPTLGATNEKLFF
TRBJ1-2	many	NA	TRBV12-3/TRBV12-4	TGTGCCAGCAGTTTCGGAGCGCGTCCCATCTTC	CASSFGARPIF
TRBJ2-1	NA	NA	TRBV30	TGTGCCTGGAGTGCGCGGAATGAGCAGTTCTTC	CAWSARNEQFF
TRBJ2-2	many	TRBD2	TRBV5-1	TGCGCCAGCAGCTTTGGACTAGCAGACACCGGGGAGCTGTTTTTT	CASSFGLADTGELFF
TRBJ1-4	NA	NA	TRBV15	TGTGCCACCAGACGGGGGATTGTTGAAAAAATGTTTTTT	CATRRGIVEKMFF
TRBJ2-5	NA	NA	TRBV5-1	TGCGCCAGCACCCGACCGAACACCGGGGAGACCCAGTACTTC	CASTRPNTGETQYF
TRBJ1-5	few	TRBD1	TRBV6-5	TGTGCCAGCAGCCCCGACAGGGAGGGGAGCAATCAGCCCCAGCATTTT	CASSPDREGSNQPQHF
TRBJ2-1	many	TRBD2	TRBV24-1	TGTGCCACCAGTGACCTGAGGAGCGGGAGGTCTCCCTCCTACAATGAGCAGTTCTTC	CATSDLRSGRSPSYNEQFF
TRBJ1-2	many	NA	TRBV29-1	TGCAGCGCTCCCGAGCGTGGCGCAGCCTATGGCTACACCTTC	CSAPERGAAYGYTF
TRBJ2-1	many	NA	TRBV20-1	TGCAGTGCTAGAGATCAATCGGGAATGTCGGAGCAGTTCTTC	CSARDQSGMSEQFF
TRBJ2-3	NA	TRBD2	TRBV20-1	TGCAGTGCTCTAGCCCCTAGCGGGGGGTGGACAGATACGCAGTATTTT	CSALAPSGGWTDTQYF
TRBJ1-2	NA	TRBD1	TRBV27	TGTGCCAGCAGTAAACCGGGACAGGGTGGTGGCTACACCTTC	CASSKPGQGGGYTF
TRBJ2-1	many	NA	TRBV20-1	TGCAGTGCCCCGATTACTGAAAAGGGGGGTGATGAGCAGTTCTTC	CSAPITEKGGDEQFF
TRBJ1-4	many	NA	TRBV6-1	TGTGCCAGCAGGGGGACATCCGTCGCGAGGCTGTTTTTT	CASRGTSVARLFF
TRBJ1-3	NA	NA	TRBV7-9	TGTGCCAGCAGCTCGTTAATTGGGGGTCCGATATATTTT	CASSSLIGGPIYF
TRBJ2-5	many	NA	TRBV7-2	TGTGCCAGCAGCTTAGTTGGCAGGGAACAAGAGACCCAGTACTTC	CASSLVGREQETQYF
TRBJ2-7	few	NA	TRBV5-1	TGCGCCAGCAGCTTGGGTCCGAGTACGGACGAGCAGTACTTC	CASSLGPSTDEQYF
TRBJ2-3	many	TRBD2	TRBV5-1	TGCGCCAGCAGCCTGGGACTAGCGGGGGCTACCACAGATACGCAGTATTTT	CASSLGLAGATTDTQYF
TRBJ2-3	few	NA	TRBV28	TGTGCAGCATCCCTAGATGGGAATACGCAGTATTTT	CAASLDGNTQYF
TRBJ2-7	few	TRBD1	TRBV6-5	TGTGCCAGCAGTTACTTGGCGTTTGGACAGGGGGCATTAAGCGAGCAGTACTTC	CASSYLAFGQGALSEQYF
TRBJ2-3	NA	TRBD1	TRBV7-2	TGTGCCAGCAGCTTAGTGGAGGGGACAGGGGGCGCAGCAGATACGCAGTATTTT	CASSLVEGTGGAADTQYF
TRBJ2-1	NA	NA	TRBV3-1	TGTGCCAGCAGCCAAGATCGCTCCTACAATGAGCAGTTCTTC	CASSQDRSYNEQFF
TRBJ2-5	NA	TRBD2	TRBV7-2	TGTGCCAGCAGCAACGGGGGGGGCAATCAGCCCCAGTACTTC	CASSNGGGNQPQYF
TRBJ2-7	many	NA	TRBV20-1	TGCAGTGCTGTTGACCAGAGCTCCTACGAGCAGTACTTC	CSAVDQSSYEQYF
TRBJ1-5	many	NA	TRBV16	TGTGCCAGCAGCCCCCACGAAGTGGTCGGTCAGCCCCAGCATTTT	CASSPHEVVGQPQHF
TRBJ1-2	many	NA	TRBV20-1	TGCAGTGCTAGAAGGGGTAGGACCCTAAGTGGCTACACCTTC	CSARRGRTLSGYTF
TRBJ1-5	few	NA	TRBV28	TGTGCCAGCAGTTTCGGATCCCTCAATAGCAATCAGCCCCAGCATTTT	CASSFGSLNSNQPQHF
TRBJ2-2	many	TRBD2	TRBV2	TGTGCCAGCAGTGCTAAAGCGGGAGGGCCCACCGGGGAGCTGTTTTTT	CASSAKAGGPTGELFF
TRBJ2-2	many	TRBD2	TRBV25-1	TGTGCCAGCAGTCACCTAGCGGAGAACACCGGGGAGCTGTTTTTT	CASSHLAENTGELFF
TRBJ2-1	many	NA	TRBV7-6	TGTGCCAGCAGCTCTCGGACGGAGGCGTCCTACAATGAGCAGTTCTTC	CASSSRTEASYNEQFF